The clone carrying this T cell receptor (beta chain) has a count of ten or more. Its specificity is not known. The source of the sample is a study of T cells in localized non-small cell lung cancer. The assay was immunoSEQ multiplex PCR, and TCRdb's table has in-frame clones only and misses some. The table lists about 70,000 clones, 86% of them singletons. The CDR3 extends over 14 amino acids. Germline assignment: CDR1 SNHLY and CDR2 FYNNEI. Between the trimmed V and J ends, which lost 8 bases and 2 bases, there was a span of 15 bases. Study results and limitations: Uninvolved adjacent lung showed peak T cell clonality, exceeding tumor.

The sample consisted of peripheral blood, taken before any cancer treatment. The chain combines TRBV2 with TRBJ2-5; D is uncertain. This receptor was taken from a male donor older than 55 with stage III squamous cell lung carcinoma. CDR3 sequence (DNA): TGTGCCAGCCTTGGGGAACGGCTACAAGAGACCCAGTACTTC. Translated, it gives CASLGERLQETQYF.